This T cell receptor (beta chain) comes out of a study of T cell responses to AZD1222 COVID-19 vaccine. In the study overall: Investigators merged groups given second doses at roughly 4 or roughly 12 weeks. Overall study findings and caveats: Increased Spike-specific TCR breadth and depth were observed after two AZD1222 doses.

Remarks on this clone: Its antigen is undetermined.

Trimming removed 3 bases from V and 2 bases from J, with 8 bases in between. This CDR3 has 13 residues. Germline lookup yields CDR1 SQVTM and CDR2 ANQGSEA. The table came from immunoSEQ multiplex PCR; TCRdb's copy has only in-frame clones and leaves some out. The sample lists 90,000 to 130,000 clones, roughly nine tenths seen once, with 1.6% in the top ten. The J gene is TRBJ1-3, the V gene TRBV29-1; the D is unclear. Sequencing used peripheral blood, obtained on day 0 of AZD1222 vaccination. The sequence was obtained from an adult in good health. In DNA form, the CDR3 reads TGCAGCGTTGATAACGGGCCTGGAAACACCATATATTTT. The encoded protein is CSVDNGPGNTIYF.